A single sample gave rise to the 18 T cell receptor beta chains below, sequenced in a study of cytomegalovirus exposure and HLA in healthy donors. The PCR made use of 60 Vbeta and 13 Jbeta primers. Method: immunoSEQ multiplex PCR; TCRdb's copy keeps in-frame clones and lacks some. The table records roughly 150,000 clones, around 85% of them present only once. The sequenced sample consisted of PBMCs. The source of these receptors is a male donor in good health and CMV-seronegative.

The chain carries TRBV18 and TRBJ1-2; TRBD1 matches 9 bases. Germline lookup yields CDR1 KGHSH and CDR2 LQKENI. With 0 bases clipped from V and 7 bases from J, the junction kept 3 bases outside the gene matches. The CDR3 covers 14 residues. The CDR3 is CASSPPGQGAGYTF. Written as DNA, the CDR3 is TGTGCCAGCTCACCACCGGGACAGGGTGCTGGCTACACCTTC.

This sequence joins TRBV7-2 and TRBJ1-3; no firm D call. Germline CDR1 reads SGHTA; CDR2 reads FQGNSA. The CDR3 is 14 amino acids. V lost 5 bases and J lost 2, with 10 bases in between. This CDR3 is CASSPNFAGNTIYF. DNA for the CDR3: TGTGCCAGCAGCCCAAACTTTGCTGGAAACACCATATATTTT.

The rearrangement joins TRBV10-3 to TRBJ1-5; no clear D gene. Germline lookup yields CDR1 ENHRY and CDR2 SYGVKD. V was clipped by 5 bases and J by 4 bases, with 6 bases between them. This CDR3 contains 12 residues. The CDR3: CAISPRNQPQHF. The CDR3 coding sequence is TGTGCCATCAGTCCGAGGAATCAGCCCCAGCATTTT.

V and J are TRBV7-2 and TRBJ1-1, with TRBD1 matching 8 bases. CDR1 is SGHTA and CDR2 is FQGNSA in the germline V gene. Unmatched junction bases numbered 9, after V lost 5 bases and J lost 4 bases. This CDR3 region has 15 residues. DNA for the CDR3: TGTGCCAGCAGCCCCCCGGACAGGGTGAGCACTGAAGCTTTCTTT. It codes for CASSPPDRVSTEAFF.

This clone occurred a few times. The genes are TRBV7-6 and TRBJ2-5; 7 bases are a match to TRBD1. V gave up 6 bases and J gave up 4 bases; unmatched junction bases: 5. The germline V gene has CDR1 SGHVS and CDR2 FNYEAQ. CDR3 length: 13 residues. Here the CDR3 reads CASRTGIGETQYF. The DNA for the CDR3 is TGTGCCAGCAGGACAGGGATCGGAGAGACCCAGTACTTC.

This chain joins TRBV19 and TRBJ2-3, with D hard to call. V was shortened by 5 bases and J by 4 bases, with 13 bases between the two germline ends. Germline V gene sequence: CDR1 LNHDA, CDR2 SQIVND (reference sequence). The CDR3 runs 14 residues. The CDR3 DNA follows: TGTGCCAGTAGTTTGACACTTCTGGCAGATACGCAGTATTTT. It is translated as CASSLTLLADTQYF.

V gene TRBV4-1 combines with J gene TRBJ1-6; possible D gene TRBD1, 5 bases. In germline, CDR1 is MGHRA, CDR2 YSYEKL. Trimming took off 1 base at V and 2 bases at J, with 12 bases between the two ends. The CDR3 length is 17 residues. CDR3 protein: CASSQGATGTYNSPLHF. CDR3 sequence (DNA): TGCGCCAGCAGCCAAGGGGCAACAGGTACCTATAATTCACCCCTCCACTTT.

Only a few counts were recorded for this clone. This sequence joins TRBV7-2 and TRBJ1-2; no reliable D call. Per germline, CDR1 SGHTA and CDR2 FQGNSA. The length of the CDR3 is 14 residues. The V gene lost 1 base and the J gene lost 2 bases, with 8 bases spanning the gap. CDR3 sequence: CASSLGGGNYGYTF. The DNA for the CDR3 is TGTGCCAGCAGCTTAGGGGGAGGGAACTATGGCTACACCTTC. The full variable domain, in which reference TRBV7-2 and TRBJ1-2 provide the parts outside the CDR3, is GAGVSQSPSNKVTEKGKDVELRCDPISGHTALYWYRQSLGQGLEFLIYFQGNSAPDKSGLPSDRFSAERTGGSVSTLTIQRTQQEDSAVYLCASSLGGGNYGYTFGSGTRLTVV.

The rearrangement uses TRBV11-2 and TRBJ1-5; D might be TRBD1 (6 bases). From germline, CDR1 is SGHAT and CDR2 FQNNGV. The length of the CDR3 is 15 residues. Trimming removed 5 bases at V and 0 bases at J, with 11 bases between. CDR3 amino acids: CASSPGTYSNQPQHF. CDR3 DNA sequence: TGTGCCAGCAGCCCCGGGACATATAGCAATCAGCCCCAGCATTTT.

The rearrangement joins TRBV9 to TRBJ2-6; D is possibly TRBD1 (6 bases). Germline V lookup: CDR1 SGDLS, CDR2 YYNGEE. This CDR3 region has 16 residues. The germline V and J ends were trimmed by 2 bases and 0 bases, with 9 bases remaining between them. The CDR3 here is CASSVPDSSGANVLTF. Written as DNA, the CDR3 is TGTGCCAGCAGCGTTCCGGACAGCTCTGGGGCCAACGTCCTGACTTTC.

The chain employs TRBV19 and TRBJ2-7; D might be TRBD1 (5 bases). The CDR3 is made up of 15 amino acids. Germline V lookup: CDR1 LNHDA, CDR2 SQIVND (reference sequence). Trimming took off 3 bases at V and 0 bases at J, with 12 bases between the two ends. CDR3 sequence: CASSMTVTPSYEQYF. The CDR3 nucleotides are TGTGCCAGTAGTATGACAGTTACCCCCTCCTACGAGCAGTACTTC.

The J gene is TRBJ2-7, the V gene TRBV5-6; D perhaps matches TRBD2 (5 bases). CDR1 SGHDT and CDR2 YYEEEE come from the germline V gene. This CDR3 comprises 14 residues. V shed 3 bases and J shed 3 bases, with 13 bases lying between them. The CDR3 here is CASSSQTGYYEQYF. The CDR3 nucleotides are TGTGCCAGCAGCTCCCAGACGGGATACTACGAGCAGTACTTC.

This clone was seen once. The J gene is TRBJ2-1, the V gene TRBV10-1; 10 bases fit TRBD1. Trimming took 8 bases from V and 7 from J; bases not matched to a gene: 8. The CDR3 extends over 14 amino acids. The germline gives CDR1 WNHNN, CDR2 SYGVQD (reference sequence). CDR3 protein: CASGKGQGLNEQFF. DNA of the CDR3: TGCGCCAGCGGAAAGGGACAGGGGCTTAATGAGCAGTTCTTC.

V gene TRBV5-1 combines with J gene TRBJ2-1; a weak D match, TRBD1 (6 bases). The V end was cut by 0 bases, the J end by 9 bases, with 16 bases between. CDR1 and CDR2 from the germline V gene are SGHRS and YFSETQ. The CDR3 has 15 residues. In DNA, the CDR3 is TGCGCCAGCAGCTTGGATTTGGACGTCAGGGGTGAGCAGTTCTTC. Its translation is CASSLDLDVRGEQFF.

Written as DNA, the CDR3 is TGCGCCAGCAGCCAAGGGTATACAGGGGGCCACGATGGCTACACCTTC. This codes for CASSQGYTGGHDGYTF. The chain carries TRBV4-1 and TRBJ1-2, with 9 bases aligning to TRBD1. The CDR3 runs 16 residues. Looked up from germline, CDR1 is MGHRA and CDR2 is YSYEKL. V lost 1 base to trimming and J lost 6 bases; unmatched junction nucleotides: 9.

This chain joins TRBV6-1 and TRBJ1-2; unclear D gene. This CDR3 is 15 amino acids long. V gave up 2 bases and J gave up 4 bases, with 14 bases separating them. CDR1 MNHNS and CDR2 SASEGT come from the germline V gene. This CDR3 reads CASSEFPGSAYGYTF. CDR3 in DNA: TGTGCCAGCAGTGAATTCCCCGGGTCGGCCTATGGCTACACCTTC.

This clone has a handful of counts. The chain carries TRBV15 and TRBJ2-7; 7 nucleotides align to TRBD1. With 0 bases clipped from V and 3 bases from J, the junction kept 5 bases outside the gene matches. Per germline, CDR1 LNHNV and CDR2 YYDKDF (reference sequence). The CDR3 loop spans 15 amino acids. The CDR3 region is CATSRDAGGRYEQYF. CDR3 DNA sequence: TGTGCCACCAGCAGAGATGCAGGGGGACGCTACGAGCAGTACTTC.

The rearrangement uses TRBV6-5 and TRBJ1-3, with TRBD1 as a possible D gene (5 bases). Germline assignment: CDR1 MNHEY and CDR2 SVGAGI. Trimming took off 2 bases at V and 0 bases at J, with 5 bases between the two ends. CDR3 length equals 14 residues. The CDR3 DNA sequence: TGTGCCAGCAGTTACACAGGCTCTGGAAACACCATATATTTT. Translating gives CASSYTGSGNTIYF.